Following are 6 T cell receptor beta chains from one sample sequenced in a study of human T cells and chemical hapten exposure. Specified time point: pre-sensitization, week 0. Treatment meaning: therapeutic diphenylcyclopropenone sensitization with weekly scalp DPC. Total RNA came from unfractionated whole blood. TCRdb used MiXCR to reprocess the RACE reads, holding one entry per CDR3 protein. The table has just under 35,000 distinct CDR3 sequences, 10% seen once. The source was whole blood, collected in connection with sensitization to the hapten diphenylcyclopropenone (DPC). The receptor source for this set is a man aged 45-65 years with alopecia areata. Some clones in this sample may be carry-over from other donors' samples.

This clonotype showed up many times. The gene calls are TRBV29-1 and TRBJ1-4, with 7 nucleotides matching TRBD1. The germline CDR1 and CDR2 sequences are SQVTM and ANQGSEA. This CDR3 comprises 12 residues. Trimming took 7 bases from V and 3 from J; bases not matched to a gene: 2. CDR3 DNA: TGCAGCGCGGGACAGTCTAATGAAAAACTGTTTTTT. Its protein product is CSAGQSNEKLFF.

The CDR3 is CATSDLSINYGYTF. The DNA of the CDR3 is TGTGCCACCAGTGATTTATCCATAAACTATGGCTACACCTTC. This rearrangement joins TRBV24-1 to TRBJ1-2; D uncertain. Trimming stripped 1 base from V and 2 bases from J, with 7 bases between. Germline values: CDR1 KGHDR, CDR2 SFDVKD. There are 14 residues in the CDR3.

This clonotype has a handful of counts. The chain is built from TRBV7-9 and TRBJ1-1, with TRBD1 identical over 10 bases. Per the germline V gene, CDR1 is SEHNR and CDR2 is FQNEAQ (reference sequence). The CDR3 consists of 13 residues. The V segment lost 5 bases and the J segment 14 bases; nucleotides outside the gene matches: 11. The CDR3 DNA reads TGTGCCAGCAGCCCAAGATCGGGACAGGGGACGTTCTTT. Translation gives CASSPRSGQGTFF.

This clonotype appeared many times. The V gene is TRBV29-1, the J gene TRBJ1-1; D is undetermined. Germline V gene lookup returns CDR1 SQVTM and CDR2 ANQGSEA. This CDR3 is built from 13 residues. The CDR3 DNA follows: TGCAGTGCTGGGCCTAAATCAGACACTGAAGCTTTCTTT. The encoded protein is CSAGPKSDTEAFF.

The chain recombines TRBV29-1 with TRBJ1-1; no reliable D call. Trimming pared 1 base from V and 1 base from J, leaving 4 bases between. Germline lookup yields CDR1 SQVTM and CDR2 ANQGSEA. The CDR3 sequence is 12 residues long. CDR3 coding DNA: TGCAGCGTTGAAGGCCAGAACACTGAAGCTTTCTTT. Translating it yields CSVEGQNTEAFF.

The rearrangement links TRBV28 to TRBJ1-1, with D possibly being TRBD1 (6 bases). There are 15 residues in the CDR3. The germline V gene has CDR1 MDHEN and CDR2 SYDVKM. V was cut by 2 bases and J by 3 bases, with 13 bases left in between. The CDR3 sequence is CASSLGGGQDTEAFF. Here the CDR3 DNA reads TGTGCCAGCAGTTTAGGCGGGGGGCAAGACACTGAAGCTTTCTTT. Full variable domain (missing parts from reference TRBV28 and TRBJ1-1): DVKVTQSSRYLVKRTGEKVFLECVQDMDHENMFWYRQDPGLGLRLIYFSYDVKMKEKGDIPEGYSVSREKKERFSLILESASTNQTSMYLCASSLGGGQDTEAFFGQGTRLTVV.